This T cell receptor beta chain emerged from a study of beta chain features in type 1 diabetes. About the research overall: Researchers looked at roughly 100,000,000 sorted cells across all samples.

Germline CDR1 reads SGHTA; CDR2 reads FQGTGA. V dropped 2 bases and J dropped 3; count of bases not matched to a gene: 4. The CDR3 has 14 amino acids. Broader study findings: Shortening that was moderate but significant affected the TCRB CDR3s of Type 1 diabetes patients in all four CD4+ subsets.

Worth noting for this clone: Its antigen is currently unknown.

The whole isolated RNA underwent reverse transcription, so sequencing captured expressed TCRB transcripts. The repertoire was sequenced with immunoSEQ multiplex PCR; TCRdb's copy has only in-frame clones and lacks some. This sample yields around 500,000 clones, of which approximately 10% are seen a single time; 0.046% belongs to the top ten. This chain joins TRBV7-3 and TRBJ2-7, with TRBD2 matching over 7 bases. This TCR derives from a woman in her late teens or twenties in good health. The sample taken for sequencing was naive CD4+ T cells from blood. CDR3 in amino acids: CASSLASGGYEQYF. The DNA for the CDR3 is TGTGCCAGCAGCTTAGCTAGCGGAGGCTACGAGCAGTACTTC.